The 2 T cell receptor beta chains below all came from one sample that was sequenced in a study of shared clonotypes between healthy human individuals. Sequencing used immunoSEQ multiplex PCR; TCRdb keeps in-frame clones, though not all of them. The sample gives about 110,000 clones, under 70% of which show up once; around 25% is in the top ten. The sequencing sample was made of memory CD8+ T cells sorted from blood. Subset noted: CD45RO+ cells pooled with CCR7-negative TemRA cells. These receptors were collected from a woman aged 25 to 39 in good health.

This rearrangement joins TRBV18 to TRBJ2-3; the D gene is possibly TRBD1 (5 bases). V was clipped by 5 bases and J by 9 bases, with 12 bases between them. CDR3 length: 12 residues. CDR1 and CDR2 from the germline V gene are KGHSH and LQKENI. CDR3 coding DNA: TGTGCCAGCTCAAAGGGGATGGAGACGCAGTATTTT. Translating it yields CASSKGMETQYF.

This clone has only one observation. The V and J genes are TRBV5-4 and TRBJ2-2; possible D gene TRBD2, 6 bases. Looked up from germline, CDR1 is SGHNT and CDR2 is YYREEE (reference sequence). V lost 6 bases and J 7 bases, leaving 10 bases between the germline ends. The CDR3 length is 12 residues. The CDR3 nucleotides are TGTGCCAGCACTCCCGGGGGCGGGGAGCTGTTTTTT. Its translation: CASTPGGGELFF.